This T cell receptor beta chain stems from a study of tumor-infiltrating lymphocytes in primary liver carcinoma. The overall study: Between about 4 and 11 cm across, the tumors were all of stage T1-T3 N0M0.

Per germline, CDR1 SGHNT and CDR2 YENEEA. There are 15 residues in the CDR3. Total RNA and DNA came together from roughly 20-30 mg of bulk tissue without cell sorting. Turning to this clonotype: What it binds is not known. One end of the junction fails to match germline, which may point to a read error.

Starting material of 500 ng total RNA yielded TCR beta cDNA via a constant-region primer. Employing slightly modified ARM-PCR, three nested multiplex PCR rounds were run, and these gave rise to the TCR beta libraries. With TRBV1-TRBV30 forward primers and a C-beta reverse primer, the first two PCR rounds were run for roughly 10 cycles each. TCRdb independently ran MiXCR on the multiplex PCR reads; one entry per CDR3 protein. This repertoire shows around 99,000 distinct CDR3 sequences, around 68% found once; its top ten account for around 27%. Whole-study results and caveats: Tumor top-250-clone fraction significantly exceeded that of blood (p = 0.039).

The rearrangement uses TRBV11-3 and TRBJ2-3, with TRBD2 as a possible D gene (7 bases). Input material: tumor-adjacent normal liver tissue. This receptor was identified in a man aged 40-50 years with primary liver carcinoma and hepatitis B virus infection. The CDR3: CPSSYGGRDTDTQYF. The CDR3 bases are TGTCCCAGCAGCTACGGGGGGCGTGACACAGATACGCAGTATTTT.